The 9 T cell receptor beta chains given below trace back to one sample, sequenced in a study of blood T cell repertoires in COVID-19. Here immunoSEQ multiplex PCR was the method, and the copy in TCRdb shows in-frame clones only, minus some. The sample holds about 220,000 clones; around nine tenths are singletons and the top ten take roughly 0.7%. The specimen was peripheral blood. The source of these receptors is a man in his forties with acute or convalescent COVID-19.

This chain joins TRBV7-6 and TRBJ1-5, with D possibly being TRBD1 (5 bases). The CDR3 extends over 15 amino acids. V lost 1 base and J lost 10, with 17 bases in between. Germline assignment: CDR1 SGHVS and CDR2 FNYEAQ. The DNA for the CDR3 is TGTGCCAGCAGCTTAGGCGGGGGTAGGGGAAGTCCCCAGCATTTT. Its translation: CASSLGGGRGSPQHF. Drawing the rest from reference TRBV7-6 and TRBJ1-5, the complete variable domain is GAGVSQSPRYKVTKRGQDVALRCDPISGHVSLYWYRQALGQGPEFLTYFNYEAQQDKSGLPNDRFSAERPEGSISTLTIQRTEQRDSAMYRCASSLGGGRGSPQHFGDGTRLSIL.

The chain has TRBV4-1 and TRBJ2-7; possibly TRBD1 for D (5 bases). The CDR3 is 15 residues long. With 5 bases removed from V and 6 bases from J, the gap between germline ends came to 20 bases. The germline V gene encodes CDR1 MGHRA and CDR2 YSYEKL. DNA of the CDR3: TGCGCCAGCAGCTCAAACGTAGGGGTGTGGGGCGAGCAGTACTTC. This sequence encodes CASSSNVGVWGEQYF.

V usage is TRBV12-2 and J usage is TRBJ1-1; no check of the table's D call, TRBD1, against the DNA was made. TRBV12-2 is a pseudogene. The CDR3 extends over 16 amino acids. The CDR3 coding sequence is TGTGCAAGTCGCTTATGCCCGGACAGGGTGAACACTGAAGCTTTCTTT. Translation gives CASRLCPDRVNTEAFF.

V is TRBV24-1 and J is TRBJ1-5; 7 bases map to TRBD1. After removal of 9 bases from V and 0 bases from J, the junction contained 7 bases not matched to a gene. Looked up from germline, CDR1 is KGHDR and CDR2 is SFDVKD. This CDR3 region has 15 residues. The CDR3 nucleotides are TGTGCCACCTGGAGACAGGGTTATAGCAATCAGCCCCAGCATTTT. Translation: CATWRQGYSNQPQHF.

The chain employs TRBV7-2 and TRBJ2-1, with TRBD2 matching over 10 bases. Germline CDR1 is SGHTA and CDR2 is FQGNSA. The CDR3 is made up of 15 amino acids. With V trimmed by 3 bases and J by 8 bases, 7 bases remained unmatched. The CDR3 sequence: CASSFMSGREHEQFF. CDR3 sequence (DNA): TGTGCCAGCAGCTTCATGAGCGGGAGGGAGCATGAGCAGTTCTTC.

This chain uses TRBV29-1 with TRBJ2-5, with no clear D. The V end lost 4 bases, the J end lost 1 base, and 10 bases lay between the germline ends. In germline, CDR1 is SQVTM, CDR2 ANQGSEA. This CDR3 comprises 13 residues. In DNA, the CDR3 is TGCAGCGTTGGTCGAGACTTCCAAGAGACCCAGTACTTC. It yields the protein CSVGRDFQETQYF. Together with reference TRBV29-1 and TRBJ2-5, the CDR3 gives the full variable domain: SAVISQKPSRDICQRGTSLTIQCQVDSQVTMMFWYRQQPGQSLTLIATANQGSEATYESGFVIDKFPISRPNLTFSTLTVSNMSPEDSSIYLCSVGRDFQETQYFGPGTRLLVL.

The chain joins TRBV4-3 to TRBJ2-3; the D is unclear. This CDR3 contains 17 residues. Deletions cut 0 bases from V and 0 bases from J, with 13 bases between. CDR1 is LGHNA, CDR2 YSLEER, per germline. Here the CDR3 reads CASSQDVSRASTDTQYF. The CDR3, as DNA: TGCGCCAGCAGCCAAGATGTAAGCCGTGCAAGCACAGATACGCAGTATTTT.

The J gene is TRBJ2-1, the V gene TRBV6-4, with a tentative D call TRBD2 (5 bases). This CDR3 comprises 14 residues. CDR1 MRHNA and CDR2 SNTAGT come from the germline V gene. The ends were cut back, 6 bases at V and 2 bases at J, with 11 bases in the middle. The CDR3 here is CASSPGFTYNEQFF. In DNA, the CDR3 is TGTGCCAGCAGCCCGGGATTCACCTACAATGAGCAGTTCTTC.

J is TRBJ1-5 and V is TRBV18; no clear D gene. The CDR3 is 17 amino acids. The germline CDR1 and CDR2 sequences are KGHSH and LQKENI. V lost 3 bases and J 4 bases, leaving 19 bases between the germline ends. CDR3 in amino acids: CASSPRESGLLNQPQHF. CDR3 in DNA: TGTGCCAGCTCACCGAGGGAAAGCGGGCTTTTAAATCAGCCCCAGCATTTT.